This is a list of T cell receptor beta chains from one sample in a study of CD8 T cells in Susac syndrome. MiXCR was run by TCRdb on the immunoSEQ multiplex PCR reads, yielding one entry per CDR3 protein. The sample gives 160,000 or so distinct CDR3 sequences, roughly 96% of which show up once; roughly 0.16% is in the top ten. Sequences were obtained from CD4+ T cells from PBMCs. These receptors were obtained from a human donor with Susac syndrome. Both conserved end residues are part of each CDR3. A D gene is named only where the DNA matches it firmly. Size is omitted from some rows. Given values are once, few, many or a class for expanded clones.

>.|.|TRBV2|TRBJ1-5
CASSEGPGQYQPQHF
TGTGCCAGCAGTGAAGGGCCGGGACAATATCAGCCCCAGCATTTT
>.|.|TRBV12-3/TRBV12-4|TRBJ1-3
CASSSRPSGNTIYF
TGTGCCAGCAGTTCAAGGCCCTCTGGAAACACCATATATTTT
>.|.|TRBV30|TRBJ1-2
CAWRWGDYGYTF
TGTGCCTGGAGGTGGGGGGACTATGGCTACACCTTC
>.|.|TRBV7-8|TRBJ1-5
CASSLVMGSKEPQHF
TGTGCCAGCAGCTTAGTAATGGGGTCTAAAGAGCCCCAGCATTTT
>.|.|TRBV6-5|TRBJ1-4
CASSYGQGSEKLFF
TGTGCCAGCAGTTACGGGCAGGGGAGCGAAAAACTGTTTTTT
>.|once|TRBV4-2|TRBJ1-3
CASSDLGNTIYF
TGTGCCAGCAGCGACCTTGGAAACACCATATATTTT
>.|.|TRBV5-1|TRBJ1-1
CASSLDSANTEAFF
TGCGCCAGCAGCTTGGATTCGGCGAACACTGAAGCTTTCTTT
>.|.|TRBV20-1|TRBJ1-1
CSARDSNTEAFF
TGCAGTGCTAGGGACAGCAACACTGAAGCTTTCTTT
>.|.|TRBV29-1|TRBJ2-3
CSVGFQLTDTQYF
TGCAGCGTTGGCTTCCAGCTCACAGATACGCAGTATTTT
>TRBD2|.|TRBV4-2|TRBJ2-7
CASSQATSASYEQYF
TGTGCCAGCAGCCAAGCGACTAGCGCTTCCTACGAGCAGTACTTC
>.|.|TRBV5-4|TRBJ1-4
CASSPTGADEKLFF
TGTGCCAGCAGCCCCACCGGGGCAGATGAAAAACTGTTTTTT
>.|.|TRBV20-1|TRBJ1-1
CSALAGGFTEAFF
TGCAGTGCTTTGGCGGGTGGGTTCACTGAAGCTTTCTTT
>.|.|TRBV12-3/TRBV12-4|TRBJ2-6
CASSLALGSGANVLTF
TGTGCCAGCAGTTTAGCGCTCGGGTCTGGGGCCAACGTCCTGACTTTC
>.|.|TRBV7-9|TRBJ2-1
CASSFGTDEQFF
TGTGCCAGCAGCTTCGGGACCGATGAGCAGTTCTTC
>TRBD1|.|TRBV3-1|TRBJ1-2
CASSQGTGGYGYTF
TGTGCCAGCAGCCAAGGGACAGGGGGCTATGGCTACACCTTC
>.|.|TRBV20-1|TRBJ2-7
CSARDGAEQYF
TGCAGTGCTAGAGATGGGGCGGAGCAGTACTTC
>TRBD2|.|TRBV4-1|TRBJ2-5
CASSQAGGQETQYF
TGCGCCAGCAGCCAAGCGGGGGGACAAGAGACCCAGTACTTC
>.|.|TRBV5-4|TRBJ2-2
CASSPGGATTGELFF
TGTGCCAGCAGCCCTGGAGGGGCGACGACCGGGGAGCTGTTTTTT
>.|.|TRBV15|TRBJ1-4
CATSRERTTNEKLFF
TGTGCCACCAGCAGAGAAAGGACAACTAATGAAAAACTGTTTTTT
>TRBD1|.|TRBV3-1|TRBJ2-1
CASSQAGQVHNEQFF
TGTGCCAGCAGCCAAGCAGGACAGGTCCACAATGAGCAGTTCTTC
>.|once|TRBV10-3|TRBJ1-5
CAISGQGNQPQHF
TGTGCCATCAGCGGTCAGGGCAATCAGCCCCAGCATTTT
>.|.|TRBV9|TRBJ1-5
CASSGGGVGSNQPQHF
TGTGCCAGCAGCGGGGGAGGAGTGGGGAGCAATCAGCCCCAGCATTTT
>.|.|TRBV29-1|TRBJ1-1
CSVGSLLNTEAFF
TGCAGCGTTGGGTCCCTCCTGAACACTGAAGCTTTCTTT
>TRBD1|.|TRBV3-1|TRBJ1-1
CASSPPGTAYLRAEAFF
TGTGCCAGCAGCCCACCCGGGACAGCCTACCTCCGGGCTGAAGCTTTCTTT
>.|.|TRBV12-3/TRBV12-4|TRBJ1-4
CASSLELGNEKLFF
TGTGCCAGCAGTTTGGAGTTGGGGAATGAAAAACTGTTTTTT
>TRBD1|once|TRBV29-1|TRBJ2-5
CSATGQGETQYF
TGCAGCGCTACGGGACAGGGAGAGACCCAGTACTTC
>.|.|TRBV18|TRBJ1-5
CASSRVSNQPQHF
TGTGCCAGCTCACGGGTCAGCAATCAGCCCCAGCATTTT
>TRBD1|.|TRBV20-1|TRBJ2-7
CSARGTGSYEQYF
TGCAGTGCTAGAGGGACAGGATCCTACGAGCAGTACTTC
>.|.|TRBV25-1|TRBJ1-2
CASSSDSLQWGGYTF
TGTGCCAGCAGCTCGGACAGCCTTCAGTGGGGGGGCTACACCTTC
>.|.|TRBV6-5|TRBJ2-1
CASSYGGAQFF
TGTGCCAGCAGTTACGGGGGGGCTCAGTTCTTC
>.|.|TRBV24-1|TRBJ2-2
CATNLFPNTGELFF
TGTGCCACCAACCTATTCCCGAACACCGGGGAGCTGTTTTTT
>TRBD1|.|TRBV25-1|TRBJ2-7
CASSPSGQGGYEQYF
TGTGCCAGCAGTCCCTCCGGACAGGGGGGATACGAGCAGTACTTC
>.|.|TRBV20-1|TRBJ1-5
CSARIPGARNQPQHF
TGCAGTGCTAGGATTCCAGGGGCGCGCAATCAGCCCCAGCATTTT
>.|.|TRBV12-3/TRBV12-4|TRBJ2-6
CASSFWGRSGANVLTF
TGTGCCAGCAGCTTCTGGGGGCGATCTGGGGCCAACGTCCTGACTTTC
>.|once|TRBV29-1|TRBJ1-5
CSVAKGGNQPQHF
TGCAGCGTTGCAAAGGGGGGGAATCAGCCCCAGCATTTT
>.|.|TRBV20-1|TRBJ2-7
CSARRGPSYEQYF
TGCAGTGCTAGGCGGGGGCCCTCGTACGAGCAGTACTTC
>.|once|TRBV18|TRBJ2-2
CASSPDSGELFF
TGTGCCAGCTCACCAGATTCCGGGGAGCTGTTTTTT
>.|.|TRBV14|TRBJ2-6
CASSQERGFYSGVLTF
TGTGCCAGCAGCCAAGAAAGGGGGTTCTACTCGGGCGTCCTGACTTTC
>.|.|TRBV5-6|TRBJ1-1
CASSLRAGTEAFF
TGTGCCAGCAGCTTAAGGGCGGGGACTGAAGCTTTCTTT
>.|.|TRBV5-8|TRBJ1-2
CASSAGHPSEGYTF
TGTGCCAGCAGCGCGGGACACCCATCGGAAGGCTACACCTTC
>TRBD1|.|TRBV9|TRBJ1-2
CASSVAGRGSNYGYTF
TGTGCCAGCAGCGTAGCGGGCAGGGGGTCGAACTATGGCTACACCTTC
>.|.|TRBV2|TRBJ2-4
CASSEAKNIQYF
TGTGCCAGCAGTGAAGCCAAAAACATTCAGTACTTC
>.|.|TRBV20-1|TRBJ2-7
CSARDSTGFEQYF
TGCAGTGCTAGAGACTCGACAGGATTCGAGCAGTACTTC
>.|.|TRBV7-3|TRBJ2-1
CASSLRGAGDEQFF
TGTGCCAGCAGCTTAAGAGGGGCCGGCGATGAGCAGTTCTTC
>TRBD2|.|TRBV12-3/TRBV12-4|TRBJ2-2
CASRGTSGTVTGELFF
TGTGCCAGCAGGGGGACTAGCGGTACGGTGACCGGGGAGCTGTTTTTT
>.|once|TRBV2|TRBJ2-7
CASSPGPPWEQYF
TGTGCCAGCAGTCCGGGGCCACCTTGGGAGCAGTACTTC
>.|.|TRBV19|TRBJ2-2
CASKHRSDSGELFF
TGTGCCAGTAAGCACCGCTCTGACAGCGGGGAGCTGTTTTTT
>.|.|TRBV7-9|TRBJ1-6
CASSLRSGLRSPLHF
TGTGCCAGCAGCTTACGATCAGGATTAAGATCACCCCTCCACTTT
>.|.|TRBV12-3/TRBV12-4|TRBJ1-5
CASSLGPSGNQPQHF
TGTGCCAGCAGTTTAGGTCCATCGGGCAATCAGCCCCAGCATTTT
>.|.|TRBV3-1|TRBJ2-1
CASSRRDGQPFNEQFF
TGTGCCAGCAGCCGCCGGGACGGACAGCCCTTCAATGAGCAGTTCTTC
>TRBD1|.|TRBV3-1|TRBJ2-4
CASSTGQVLGVAKNIQYF
TGTGCCAGCAGCACGGGACAGGTGTTGGGGGTAGCCAAAAACATTCAGTACTTC
>.|.|TRBV11-3|TRBJ2-1
CASRGGGGNEQFF
TGTGCCAGCAGGGGTGGGGGCGGCAATGAGCAGTTCTTC
>.|.|TRBV7-2|TRBJ1-1
CASSLQGRDTEAFF
TGTGCCAGCAGCCTCCAGGGGAGGGACACTGAAGCTTTCTTT
>.|.|TRBV7-2|TRBJ2-5
CASSSDSRQTQYF
TGTGCCAGCAGCTCGGACTCCCGGCAGACCCAGTACTTC
>TRBD1|once|TRBV3-1|TRBJ2-5
CASSQVTGAPDF
TGTGCCAGCAGCCAAGTCACAGGGGCGCCGGACTTC
>.|once|TRBV13|TRBJ2-1
CASSPSGLADNEQFF
TGTGCCAGCAGCCCCTCGGGACTGGCGGACAATGAGCAGTTCTTC
>.|.|TRBV6-5|TRBJ2-7
CASRKGDEQYF
TGTGCCAGCAGGAAGGGGGACGAGCAGTACTTC
>TRBD1|.|TRBV6-2/TRBV6-3|TRBJ2-5
CASSYGQGFGETQYF
TGTGCCAGCAGTTACGGACAGGGATTCGGAGAGACCCAGTACTTC
>.|.|TRBV7-9|TRBJ2-1
CASSLLGPEQFF
TGTGCCAGCAGCTTACTCGGGCCAGAGCAGTTCTTC